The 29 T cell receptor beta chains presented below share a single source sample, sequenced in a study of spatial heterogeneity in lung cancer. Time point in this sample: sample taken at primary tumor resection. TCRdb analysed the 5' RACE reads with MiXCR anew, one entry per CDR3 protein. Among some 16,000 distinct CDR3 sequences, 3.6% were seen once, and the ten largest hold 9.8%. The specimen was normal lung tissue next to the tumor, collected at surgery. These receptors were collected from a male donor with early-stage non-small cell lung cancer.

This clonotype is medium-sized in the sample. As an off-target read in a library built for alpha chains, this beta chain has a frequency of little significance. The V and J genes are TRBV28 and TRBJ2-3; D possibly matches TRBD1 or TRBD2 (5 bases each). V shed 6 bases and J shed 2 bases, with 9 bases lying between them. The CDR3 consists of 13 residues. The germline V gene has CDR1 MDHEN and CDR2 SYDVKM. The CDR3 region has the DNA TGTGCCAGCAGGGGACGAATCACAGATACGCAGTATTTT. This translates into CASRGRITDTQYF.

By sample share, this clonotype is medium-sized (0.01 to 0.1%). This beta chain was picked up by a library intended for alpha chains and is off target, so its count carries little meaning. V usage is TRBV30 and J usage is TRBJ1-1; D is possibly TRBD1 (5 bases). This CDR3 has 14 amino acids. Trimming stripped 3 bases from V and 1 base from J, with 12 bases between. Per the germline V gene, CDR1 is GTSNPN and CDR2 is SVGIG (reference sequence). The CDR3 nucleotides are TGTGCCTGGAGCCTGGGGGGATCGAACACTGAAGCTTTCTTT. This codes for CAWSLGGSNTEAFF. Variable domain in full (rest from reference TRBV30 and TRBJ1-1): SQTIHQWPATLVQPVGSPLSLECTVEGTSNPNLYWYRQAAGRGLQLLFYSVGIGQISSEVPQNLSASRPQDRQFILSSKKLLLSDSGFYLCAWSLGGSNTEAFFGQGTRLTVV.

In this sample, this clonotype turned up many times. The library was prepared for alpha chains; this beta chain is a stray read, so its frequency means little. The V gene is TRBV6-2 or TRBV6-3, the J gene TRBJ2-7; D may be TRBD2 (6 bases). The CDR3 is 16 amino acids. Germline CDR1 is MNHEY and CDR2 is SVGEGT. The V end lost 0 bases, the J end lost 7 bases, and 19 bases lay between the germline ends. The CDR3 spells CASSYSRTSGLREQYF. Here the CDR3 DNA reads TGTGCCAGCAGTTACTCCCGGACGTCCGGACTACGGGAGCAGTACTTC.

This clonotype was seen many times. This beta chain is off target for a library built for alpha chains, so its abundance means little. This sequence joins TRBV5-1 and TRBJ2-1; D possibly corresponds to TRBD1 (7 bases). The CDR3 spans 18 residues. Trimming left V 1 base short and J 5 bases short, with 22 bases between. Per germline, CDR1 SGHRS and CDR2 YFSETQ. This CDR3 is CASSLFGQMEGAHNEQFF. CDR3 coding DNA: TGCGCCAGCAGCTTGTTTGGTCAGATGGAGGGGGCTCACAATGAGCAGTTCTTC. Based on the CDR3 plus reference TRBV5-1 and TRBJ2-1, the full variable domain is KAGVTQTPRYLIKTRGQQVTLSCSPISGHRSVSWYQQTPGQGLQFLFEYFSETQRNKGNFPGRFSGRQFSNSRSEMNVSTLELGDSALYLCASSLFGQMEGAHNEQFFGPGTRLTVL.

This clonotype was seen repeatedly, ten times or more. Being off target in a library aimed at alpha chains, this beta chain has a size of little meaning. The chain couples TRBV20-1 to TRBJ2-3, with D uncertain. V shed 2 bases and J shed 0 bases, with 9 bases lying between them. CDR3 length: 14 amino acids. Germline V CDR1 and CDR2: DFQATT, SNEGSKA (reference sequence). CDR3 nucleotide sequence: TGCAGTGCTAGACAGATCCTTAGCACAGATACGCAGTATTTT. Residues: CSARQILSTDTQYF.

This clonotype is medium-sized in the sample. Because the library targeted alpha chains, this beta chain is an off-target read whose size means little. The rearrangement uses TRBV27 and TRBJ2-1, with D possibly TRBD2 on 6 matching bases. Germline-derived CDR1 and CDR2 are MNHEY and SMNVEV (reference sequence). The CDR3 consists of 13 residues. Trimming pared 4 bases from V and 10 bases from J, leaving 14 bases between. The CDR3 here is CASSWGTPQEQFF. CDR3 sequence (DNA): TGTGCCAGCAGTTGGGGGACTCCCCAGGAGCAGTTCTTC.

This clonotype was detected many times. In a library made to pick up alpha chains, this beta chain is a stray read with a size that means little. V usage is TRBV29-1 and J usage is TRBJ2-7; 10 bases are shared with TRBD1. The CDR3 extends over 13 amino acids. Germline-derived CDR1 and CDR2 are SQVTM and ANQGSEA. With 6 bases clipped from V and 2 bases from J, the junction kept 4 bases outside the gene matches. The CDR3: CSVAGTGAYEQYF. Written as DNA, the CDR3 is TGCAGCGTCGCGGGGACAGGGGCCTACGAGCAGTACTTC.

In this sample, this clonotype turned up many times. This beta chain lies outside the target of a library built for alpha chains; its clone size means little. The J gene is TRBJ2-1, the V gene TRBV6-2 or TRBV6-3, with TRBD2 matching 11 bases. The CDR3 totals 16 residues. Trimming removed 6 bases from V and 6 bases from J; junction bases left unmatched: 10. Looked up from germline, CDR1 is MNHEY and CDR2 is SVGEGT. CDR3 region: CASRRTLAGAGNEQFF. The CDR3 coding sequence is TGTGCCAGCAGGCGTACACTAGCGGGAGCCGGCAATGAGCAGTTCTTC.

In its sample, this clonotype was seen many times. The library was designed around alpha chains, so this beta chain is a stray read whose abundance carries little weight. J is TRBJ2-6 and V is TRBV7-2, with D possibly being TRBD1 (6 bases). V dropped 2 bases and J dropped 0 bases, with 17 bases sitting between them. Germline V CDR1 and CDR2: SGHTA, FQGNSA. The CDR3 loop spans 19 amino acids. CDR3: CASSLKILRGTSGANVLTF. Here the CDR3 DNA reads TGTGCCAGCAGCTTAAAGATCCTGAGGGGGACCTCTGGGGCCAACGTCCTGACTTTC.

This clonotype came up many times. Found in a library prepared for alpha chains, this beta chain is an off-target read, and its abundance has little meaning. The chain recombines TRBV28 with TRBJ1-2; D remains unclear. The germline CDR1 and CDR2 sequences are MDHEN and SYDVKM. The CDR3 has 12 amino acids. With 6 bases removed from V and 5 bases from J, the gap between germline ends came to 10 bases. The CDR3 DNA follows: TGTGCCAGCAGCCTAGGATCTTATGGCTACACCTTC. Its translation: CASSLGSYGYTF.

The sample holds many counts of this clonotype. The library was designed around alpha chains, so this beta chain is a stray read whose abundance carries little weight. The CDR3, as DNA: TGCAGCGCCCTAGGGGTGCCTAATGAGCAGTTCTTC. Translating it yields CSALGVPNEQFF. The chain carries TRBV29-1 and TRBJ2-1; the D gene is possibly TRBD1 (5 bases). Germline V gives CDR1 SQVTM, CDR2 ANQGSEA. The CDR3 runs 12 residues. With 7 bases removed from V and 7 bases from J, the gap between germline ends came to 14 bases.

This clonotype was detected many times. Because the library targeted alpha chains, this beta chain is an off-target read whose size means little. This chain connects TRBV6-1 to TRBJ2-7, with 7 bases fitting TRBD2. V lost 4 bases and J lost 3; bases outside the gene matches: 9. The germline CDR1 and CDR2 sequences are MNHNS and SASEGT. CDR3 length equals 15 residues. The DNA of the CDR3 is TGTGCCAGCAGTGGGGGACTACCCCGACTCTACGAGCAGTACTTC. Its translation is CASSGGLPRLYEQYF.

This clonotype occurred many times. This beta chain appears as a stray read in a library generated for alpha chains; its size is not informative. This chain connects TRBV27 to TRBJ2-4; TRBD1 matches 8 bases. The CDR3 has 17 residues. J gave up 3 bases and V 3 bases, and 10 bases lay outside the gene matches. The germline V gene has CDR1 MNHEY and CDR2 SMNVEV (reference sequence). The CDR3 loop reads CASSFFPPGQGKNIQYF. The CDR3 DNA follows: TGTGCCAGCAGTTTCTTTCCCCCCGGACAGGGCAAAAACATTCAGTACTTC.

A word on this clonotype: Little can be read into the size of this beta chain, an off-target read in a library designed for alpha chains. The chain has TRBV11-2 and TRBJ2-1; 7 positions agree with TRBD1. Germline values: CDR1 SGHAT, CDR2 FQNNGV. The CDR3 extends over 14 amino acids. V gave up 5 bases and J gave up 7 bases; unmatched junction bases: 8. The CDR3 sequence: CASSPMEQGNEQFF. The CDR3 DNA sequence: TGTGCCAGCAGCCCAATGGAACAGGGGAATGAGCAGTTCTTC.

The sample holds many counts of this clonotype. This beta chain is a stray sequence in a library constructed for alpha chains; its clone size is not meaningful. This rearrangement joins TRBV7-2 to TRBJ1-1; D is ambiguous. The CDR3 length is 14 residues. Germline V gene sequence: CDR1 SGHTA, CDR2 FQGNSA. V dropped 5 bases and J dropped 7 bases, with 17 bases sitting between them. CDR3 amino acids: CASSAAPGNFEAFF. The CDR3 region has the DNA TGTGCCAGCAGCGCAGCCCCGGGTAATTTTGAAGCTTTCTTT.

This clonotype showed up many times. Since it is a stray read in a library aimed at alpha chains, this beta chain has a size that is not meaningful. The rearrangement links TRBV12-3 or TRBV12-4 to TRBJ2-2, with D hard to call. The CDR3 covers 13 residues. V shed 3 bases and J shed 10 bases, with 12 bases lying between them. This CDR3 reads CASSLRNHVELFF. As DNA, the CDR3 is TGTGCCAGCAGTTTGCGGAACCACGTGGAGCTGTTTTTT.

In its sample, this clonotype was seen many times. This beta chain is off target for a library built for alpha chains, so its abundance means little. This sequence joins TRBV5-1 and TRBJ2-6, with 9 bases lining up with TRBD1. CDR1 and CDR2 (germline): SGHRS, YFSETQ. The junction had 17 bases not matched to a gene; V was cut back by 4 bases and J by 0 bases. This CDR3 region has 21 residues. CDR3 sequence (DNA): TGCGCCAGCAGCCCACGACCGGGACAGGGTACTGGGATCTCTGGGGCCAACGTCCTGACTTTC. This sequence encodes CASSPRPGQGTGISGANVLTF. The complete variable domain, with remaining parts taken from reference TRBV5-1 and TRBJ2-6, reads KAGVTQTPRYLIKTRGQQVTLSCSPISGHRSVSWYQQTPGQGLQFLFEYFSETQRNKGNFPGRFSGRQFSNSRSEMNVSTLELGDSALYLCASSPRPGQGTGISGANVLTFGAGSRLTVL.

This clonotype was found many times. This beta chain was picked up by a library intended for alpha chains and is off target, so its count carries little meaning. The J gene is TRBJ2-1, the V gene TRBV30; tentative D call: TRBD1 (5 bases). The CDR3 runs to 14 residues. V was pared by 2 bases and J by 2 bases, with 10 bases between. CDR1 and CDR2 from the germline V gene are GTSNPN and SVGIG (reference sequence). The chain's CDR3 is CAWSPGFPYNEQFF. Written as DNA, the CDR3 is TGTGCCTGGAGTCCAGGGTTCCCCTACAATGAGCAGTTCTTC.

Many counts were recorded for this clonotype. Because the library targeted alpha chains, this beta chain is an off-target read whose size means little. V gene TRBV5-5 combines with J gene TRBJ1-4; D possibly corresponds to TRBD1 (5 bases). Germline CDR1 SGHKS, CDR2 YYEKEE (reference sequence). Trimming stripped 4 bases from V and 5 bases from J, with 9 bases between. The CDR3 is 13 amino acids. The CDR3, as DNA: TGTGCCAGCAGCCTAGAGGGGAATGAAAAACTGTTTTTT. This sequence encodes CASSLEGNEKLFF.

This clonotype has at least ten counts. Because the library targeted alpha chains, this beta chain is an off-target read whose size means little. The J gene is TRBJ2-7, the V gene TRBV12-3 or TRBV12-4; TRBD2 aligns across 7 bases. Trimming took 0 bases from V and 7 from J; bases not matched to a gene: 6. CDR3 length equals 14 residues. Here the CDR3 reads CASSLAGGRVEQYF. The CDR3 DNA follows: TGTGCCAGCAGTTTAGCGGGGGGGAGGGTGGAGCAGTACTTC.

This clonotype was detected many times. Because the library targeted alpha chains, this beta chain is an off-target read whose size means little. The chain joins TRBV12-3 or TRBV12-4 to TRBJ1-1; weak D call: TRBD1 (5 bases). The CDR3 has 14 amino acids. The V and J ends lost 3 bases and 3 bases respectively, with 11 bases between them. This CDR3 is CASSFSQGYTEAFF. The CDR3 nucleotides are TGTGCCAGCAGTTTTAGTCAGGGTTACACTGAAGCTTTCTTT.

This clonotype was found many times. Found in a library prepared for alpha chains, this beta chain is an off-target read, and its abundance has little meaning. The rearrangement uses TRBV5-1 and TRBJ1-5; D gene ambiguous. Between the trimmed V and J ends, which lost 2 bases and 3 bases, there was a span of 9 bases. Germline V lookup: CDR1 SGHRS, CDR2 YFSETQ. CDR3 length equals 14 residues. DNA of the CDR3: TGCGCCAGCAGCTTCGGAGATGCCAATCAGCCCCAGCATTTT. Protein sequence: CASSFGDANQPQHF.

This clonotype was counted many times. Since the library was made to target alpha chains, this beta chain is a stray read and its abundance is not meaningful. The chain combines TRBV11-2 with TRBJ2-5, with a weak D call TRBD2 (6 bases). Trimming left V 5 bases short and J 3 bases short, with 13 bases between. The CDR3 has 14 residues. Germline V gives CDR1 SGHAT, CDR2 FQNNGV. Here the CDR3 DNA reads TGTGCCAGCAGCCCGGGACTTGATGAAGAGACCCAGTACTTC. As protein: CASSPGLDEETQYF.

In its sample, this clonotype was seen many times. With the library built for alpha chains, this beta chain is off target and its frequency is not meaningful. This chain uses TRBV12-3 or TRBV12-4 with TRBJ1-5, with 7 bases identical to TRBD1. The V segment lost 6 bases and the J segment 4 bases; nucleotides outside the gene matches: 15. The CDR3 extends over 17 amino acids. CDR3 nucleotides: TGTGCCAGCAGCCTCTCAGGGGGGGGATCTCGTAATCAGCCCCAGCATTTT. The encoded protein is CASSLSGGGSRNQPQHF.

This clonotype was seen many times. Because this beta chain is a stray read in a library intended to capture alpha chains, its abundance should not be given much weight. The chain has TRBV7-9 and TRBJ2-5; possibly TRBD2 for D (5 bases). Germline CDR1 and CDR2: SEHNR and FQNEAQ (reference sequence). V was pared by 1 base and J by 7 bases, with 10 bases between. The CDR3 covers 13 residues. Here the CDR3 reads CASSLEEAGTQYF. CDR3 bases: TGTGCCAGCAGCTTAGAGGAGGCGGGGACCCAGTACTTC.

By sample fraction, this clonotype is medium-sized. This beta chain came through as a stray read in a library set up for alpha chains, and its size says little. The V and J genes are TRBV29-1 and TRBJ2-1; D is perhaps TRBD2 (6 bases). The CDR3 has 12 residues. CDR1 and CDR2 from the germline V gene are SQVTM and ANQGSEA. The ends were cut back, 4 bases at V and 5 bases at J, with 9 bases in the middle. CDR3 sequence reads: CSVVRGNNEQFF. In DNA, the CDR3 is TGCAGCGTTGTCCGGGGGAACAATGAGCAGTTCTTC.

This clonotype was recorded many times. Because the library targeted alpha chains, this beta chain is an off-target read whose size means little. The CDR3 loop reads CASSFNQGSSYEQYF. Written as DNA, the CDR3 is TGTGCCAGCAGCTTTAACCAGGGAAGCTCCTACGAGCAGTACTTC. The chain is built from TRBV11-2 and TRBJ2-7, with a tentative D call TRBD1 (5 bases). V gave up 3 bases and J gave up 0 bases, with 12 bases separating them. CDR3 size: 15 residues. Germline V gene lookup returns CDR1 SGHAT and CDR2 FQNNGV.

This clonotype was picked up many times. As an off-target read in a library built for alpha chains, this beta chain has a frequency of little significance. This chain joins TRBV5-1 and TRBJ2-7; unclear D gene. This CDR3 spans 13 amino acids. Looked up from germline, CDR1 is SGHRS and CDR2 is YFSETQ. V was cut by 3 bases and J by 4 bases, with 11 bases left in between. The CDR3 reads CASSYDTIYEQYF. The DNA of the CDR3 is TGCGCCAGCAGCTACGACACTATATACGAGCAGTACTTC.

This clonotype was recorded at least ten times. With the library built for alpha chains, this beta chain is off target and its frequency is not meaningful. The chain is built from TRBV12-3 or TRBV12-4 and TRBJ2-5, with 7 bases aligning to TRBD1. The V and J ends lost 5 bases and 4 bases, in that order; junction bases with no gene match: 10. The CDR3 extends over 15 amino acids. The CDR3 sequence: CASSVSTGNGETQYF. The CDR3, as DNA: TGTGCCAGCAGTGTATCGACAGGGAACGGAGAGACCCAGTACTTC.